The next 19 T cell receptor beta chains were all read from a single sample in a study of OX40 agonist ivuxolimab in advanced cancers. This table comes from immunoSEQ multiplex PCR, and its TCRdb copy is limited to in-frame clones, with some not included. There are fewer than 85,000 clones in the sample; about nine tenths occur only once, and 6.2% lies in the top ten. The sequencing here drew on CD4+ or CD8+ T cells sorted from blood, taken in a trial of the OX40 agonist ivuxolimab. Receptors originate from an adult with an advanced solid tumor such as melanoma, head and neck, liver or kidney cancer.

The DNA for the CDR3 is TGTGCCAGCAGCATCAGGGACTTGGGGACGCAGTATTTT. This encodes CASSIRDLGTQYF. The chain is built from TRBV5-4 and TRBJ2-3, with D perhaps TRBD2 (6 bases). Germline CDR1 SGHNT, CDR2 YYREEE (reference sequence). The V gene lost 4 bases and the J gene lost 9 bases, with 15 bases spanning the gap. CDR3 length: 13 amino acids.

The genes are TRBV30 and TRBJ2-1; 9 bases fit TRBD1. Germline CDR1 GTSNPN, CDR2 SVGIG (reference sequence). With V trimmed by 2 bases and J by 6 bases, 5 bases remained unmatched. There are 14 residues in the CDR3. The CDR3 DNA reads as TGTGCCTGGAGTACACAGGGGGCCAGCAATGAGCAGTTCTTC. This encodes CAWSTQGASNEQFF.

The rearrangement uses TRBV16 and TRBJ1-1; D is perhaps TRBD1 (5 bases). Between the trimmed V and J ends, which lost 5 bases and 4 bases, there was a span of 14 bases. The CDR3 has 14 residues. CDR1 and CDR2 from the germline V gene are KGHSY and FQNENV. The CDR3, as DNA: TGTGCCAGCAGCAACTGGGGCGAGGTCACTGAAGCTTTCTTT. It translates to CASSNWGEVTEAFF.

J is TRBJ2-5 and V is TRBV7-9, with TRBD2 matching over 9 bases. The CDR3 sequence is 12 residues long. The germline CDR1 and CDR2 sequences are SEHNR and FQNEAQ (reference sequence). The DNA of the CDR3 is TGTGCTCGCGGGAGGGATCAAGAGACCCAGTACTTC. As protein: CARGRDQETQYF.

This chain uses TRBV6-5 with TRBJ2-7, with D tentatively TRBD1 or TRBD2 (6 bases each). V dropped 11 bases and J dropped 1 base, with 15 bases sitting between them. Germline V CDR1 and CDR2: MNHEY, SVGAGI. This CDR3 is built from 13 residues. CDR3 loop: CAVKGGLSYEQYF. The CDR3 region has the DNA TGTGCCGTCAAGGGGGGTCTTTCCTACGAGCAGTACTTC.

The gene calls are TRBV11-2 and TRBJ2-2; D uncertain. V was trimmed by 1 base and J by 0 bases, leaving 15 bases between them. The germline V gene has CDR1 SGHAT and CDR2 FQNNGV. This CDR3 contains 18 residues. Here the CDR3 DNA reads TGTGCCAGCAGCTTAGTTCCGGCGAGTAGCTCGAACACCGGGGAGCTGTTTTTT. Encoded protein: CASSLVPASSSNTGELFF.

The rearrangement joins TRBV7-2 to TRBJ2-3; 9 bases are a match to TRBD2. The CDR3 has 16 amino acids. The germline gives CDR1 SGHTA, CDR2 FQGNSA. V dropped 2 bases and J dropped 7; count of bases not matched to a gene: 10. Here the CDR3 reads CASSLRQAGGPNTQYF. CDR3 coding DNA: TGTGCCAGCAGCTTAAGACAGGCGGGAGGGCCAAATACGCAGTATTTT. The full variable domain, rest sourced from reference TRBV7-2 and TRBJ2-3, is GAGVSQSPSNKVTEKGKDVELRCDPISGHTALYWYRQSLGQGLEFLIYFQGNSAPDKSGLPSDRFSAERTGGSVSTLTIQRTQQEDSAVYLCASSLRQAGGPNTQYFGPGTRLTVL.

This rearrangement joins TRBV10-2 to TRBJ1-5, with D possibly being TRBD1 (5 bases). Germline V lookup: CDR1 WSHSY, CDR2 SAAADI. Between the trimmed V and J ends, which lost 0 bases and 11 bases, there was a span of 14 bases. CDR3 length: 14 amino acids. The CDR3 nucleotides are TGCGCCAGCAGTGAGTCGAAGGGGCCCGCCACCCAGCATTTT. Amino acids: CASSESKGPATQHF.

This chain connects TRBV7-2 to TRBJ2-5; D not resolved. This CDR3 has 13 amino acids. Germline CDR1 reads SGHTA; CDR2 reads FQGNSA. Trimming removed 5 bases at V and 5 bases at J, with 12 bases between. In DNA, the CDR3 is TGTGCCAGCAGCACCGGACGAGTCGAGACCCAGTACTTC. It codes for CASSTGRVETQYF.

The chain couples TRBV5-1 to TRBJ2-4; D remains unclear. The CDR3 totals 14 residues. The V gene lost 0 bases and the J gene lost 3 bases, with 7 bases spanning the gap. In germline, CDR1 is SGHRS, CDR2 YFSETQ. DNA of the CDR3: TGCGCCAGCAGCTTGGGAGGAAACAAAAACATTCAGTACTTC. It codes for CASSLGGNKNIQYF.

The chain has TRBV6-1 and TRBJ2-3; the match to TRBD1 covers 7 bases. CDR3 length: 14 amino acids. Germline loops: CDR1 MNHNS, CDR2 SASEGT. Trimming took 7 bases from V and 2 from J; bases not matched to a gene: 6. Here the CDR3 DNA reads TGTGCCAGCAACAGGGACAGTTACACAGATACGCAGTATTTT. Encoded protein: CASNRDSYTDTQYF.

This clone was picked up one time. As DNA, the CDR3 is TGTGCCAGCAGCTTAGAACTAGCGGGAGTGGGTGAGCAGTTCTTC. Its protein is CASSLELAGVGEQFF. The genes are TRBV11-2 and TRBJ2-1, with 11 bases aligning to TRBD2. This CDR3 comprises 15 residues. With V trimmed by 0 bases and J by 9 bases, 4 bases remained unmatched. Germline V gene lookup returns CDR1 SGHAT and CDR2 FQNNGV.

This chain joins TRBV5-1 and TRBJ2-5; 7 bases line up with TRBD2. Germline loops: CDR1 SGHRS, CDR2 YFSETQ. The CDR3 is made up of 14 amino acids. V dropped 6 bases and J dropped 2; count of bases not matched to a gene: 7. The CDR3 region is CASTTGRVQETQYF. In DNA, the CDR3 is TGCGCCAGCACCACGGGGAGGGTTCAAGAGACCCAGTACTTC.

This chain uses TRBV30 with TRBJ1-4; the D gene is possibly TRBD1 (6 bases). The length of the CDR3 is 15 residues. Germline CDR1 is GTSNPN and CDR2 is SVGIG (reference sequence). V lost 0 bases, J lost 7 bases, and 15 bases lay in between. Written as DNA, the CDR3 is TGTGCCTGGAGTGTACAGGGAGGTGTCACTGAAAAACTGTTTTTT. This codes for CAWSVQGGVTEKLFF.

The chain links TRBV27 to TRBJ1-5; 10 bases fit TRBD1. V gave up 6 bases and J gave up 7 bases; unmatched junction bases: 9. The CDR3 covers 15 residues. Per the germline V gene, CDR1 is MNHEY and CDR2 is SMNVEV (reference sequence). The CDR3 protein is CASRGPGQGYQPQHF. CDR3 bases: TGTGCCAGCAGGGGGCCGGGACAGGGGTACCAGCCCCAGCATTTT.

The genes are TRBV7-3 and TRBJ1-6; D unresolved. The CDR3 has 16 amino acids. Germline V lookup: CDR1 SGHTA, CDR2 FQGTGA. The V end was cut by 4 bases, the J end by 6 bases, with 16 bases between. CDR3 nucleotides: TGTGCCAGCAGCTCTCCCTCAGGTCTAAGTAATTCACCCCTCCACTTT. It is translated as CASSSPSGLSNSPLHF.

V is TRBV28 and J is TRBJ1-5; D is ambiguous. With 1 base removed from V and 4 bases from J, the gap between germline ends came to 8 bases. CDR3 length: 14 amino acids. The germline V gene has CDR1 MDHEN and CDR2 SYDVKM. The CDR3 DNA sequence: TGTGCCAGCAGTTTATCAGGTGTAAATCAGCCCCAGCATTTT. Protein product: CASSLSGVNQPQHF.

The chain links TRBV19 to TRBJ2-7, with unresolved D. The CDR3 totals 13 residues. V gave up 5 bases and J gave up 7 bases, with 15 bases separating them. Germline V gene sequence: CDR1 LNHDA, CDR2 SQIVND (reference sequence). CDR3 sequence reads: CASSGSLDGEQYF. The DNA of the CDR3 is TGTGCCAGTAGTGGTAGCCTAGATGGGGAGCAGTACTTC.

The V gene is TRBV9, the J gene TRBJ1-1; 8 bases match TRBD1. CDR3 length: 15 amino acids. The V gene's germline CDR1 is SGDLS and CDR2 YYNGEE. After removal of 2 bases from V and 1 base from J, the junction contained 4 bases not matched to a gene. The CDR3: CASSVGTGKNTEAFF. The CDR3 DNA reads TGTGCCAGCAGCGTCGGGACAGGCAAGAACACTGAAGCTTTCTTT.